A single sample is the source of the 12 T cell receptor beta chains below, sequenced in a study of blood T cells in healthy people across ages. Through a sample-barcoded 5' primer and a J-beta primer mix, a second PCR was run for roughly 7 to 11 cycles. One entry per CDR3 protein results from TCRdb running MiXCR on the 5' RACE reads. The data contain more than 650,000 distinct CDR3 sequences, 22% of them singletons. Sequencing used blood. Receptors originate from a man between 65 and 85 years old in good health.

To note about this clonotype: An end of the junction differs from the germline gene, which may be a read error. The chain uses TRBV5-1 and TRBJ1-3; a possible D gene is TRBD1 (6 bases). Germline-derived CDR1 and CDR2 are SGHRS and YFSETQ. This CDR3 contains 15 residues. CDR3 sequence reads: CASSEDGQSGDTIYF. The CDR3 nucleotides read TGCGCCAGCAGCGAGGACGGACAGTCTGGAGACACCATATATTTT.

This clonotype occurred a few times. This may stem from a read error, because a much larger clone lies one nucleotide away. The chain employs TRBV12-3 or TRBV12-4 and TRBJ2-3; D may be TRBD1 (6 bases). CDR3 length: 15 residues. The CDR3 DNA follows: TGTGCCAGCAGTTCAAGACAGGTCCTCACAGGTACGCAGTATTTT. Translated, it gives CASSSRQVLTGTQYF.

V and J are TRBV11-2 and TRBJ2-1, with D possibly matching TRBD2 (6 bases). This CDR3 has 15 amino acids. Trimming cost V 2 bases and J 7 bases, with 15 bases left between them. Germline-derived CDR1 and CDR2 are SGHAT and FQNNGV. Written as DNA, the CDR3 is TGTGCCAGCAGCTTATGGGCGGGAATGAGGAATGAGCAGTTCTTC. Translating gives CASSLWAGMRNEQFF.

The chain joins TRBV5-1 to TRBJ2-5; 12 bases agree with TRBD2. CDR1 SGHRS and CDR2 YFSETQ come from the germline V gene. V was pared by 1 base and J by 9 bases, with 7 bases of the junction left unmatched. This CDR3 contains 15 residues. CDR3 residues: CASSLMTSGSSPQYF. The CDR3 nucleotides read TGCGCCAGCAGCTTGATGACTAGCGGGAGTAGTCCCCAGTACTTC. The full variable domain, its missing parts supplied by reference TRBV5-1 and TRBJ2-5, is KAGVTQTPRYLIKTRGQQVTLSCSPISGHRSVSWYQQTPGQGLQFLFEYFSETQRNKGNFPGRFSGRQFSNSRSEMNVSTLELGDSALYLCASSLMTSGSSPQYFGPGTRLLVL.

For this clonotype: One end of the junction is discordant with germline, which a read error may explain. This rearrangement joins TRBV6-5 to TRBJ1-5; D is undetermined. The CDR3 is 13 amino acids. CDR1 is MNHEY and CDR2 is SVGAGI in the germline V gene. This CDR3 is CASRSSTGQPPHF. In nucleotides, the CDR3 is TGTGCCAGCAGATCATCGACGGGTCAGCCCCCGCATTTT.

This clonotype was seen a few times. V is TRBV7-9 and J is TRBJ1-1, with D perhaps TRBD1 (5 bases). The CDR3 runs to 15 residues. The V and J ends lost 3 bases and 1 base respectively, with 12 bases between them. CDR1 is SEHNR and CDR2 is FQNEAQ in the germline V gene (reference sequence). The CDR3: CASSLWGAGNTEAFF. The CDR3 DNA reads TGTGCCAGCAGCTTGTGGGGCGCCGGGAACACTGAAGCTTTCTTT.

In its sample, this clonotype was seen a few times. The chain joins TRBV5-1 to TRBJ2-1, with D perhaps TRBD2 (6 bases). The CDR3 is 15 residues long. The germline V and J ends were trimmed by 4 bases and 5 bases, with 16 bases remaining between them. Per germline, CDR1 SGHRS and CDR2 YFSETQ. The CDR3 here is CASSLTGLLNNEQFF. The CDR3 region has the DNA TGCGCCAGCAGCCTCACGGGACTCTTGAACAATGAGCAGTTCTTC.

On this clonotype: One end of the junction varies from germline; a read error may be responsible. The chain combines TRBV7-2 with TRBJ2-1; 9 bases align to TRBD2. This CDR3 contains 14 residues. The germline gives CDR1 SGHTA, CDR2 FQGNSA. CDR3 protein: CASSLLLAGNGQFF. CDR3 coding DNA: TGTGCCAGCAGCTTACTCCTAGCGGGGAATGGGCAGTTCTTC.

There are a few counts of this clonotype. This chain connects TRBV25-1 to TRBJ2-5; TRBD1 matches 8 bases. The CDR3 totals 16 residues. Germline CDR1 and CDR2: MGHDK and SYGVNS. The V and J ends lost 2 bases and 5 bases, in that order; junction bases with no gene match: 10. DNA of the CDR3: TGTGCCAGCAGTGAAGATAGGACAGGGTCAGGGGAGACCCAGTACTTC. Protein: CASSEDRTGSGETQYF.

This chain joins TRBV12-3 or TRBV12-4 and TRBJ1-5, with TRBD1 identical over 7 bases. The CDR3 has 13 amino acids. V lost 8 bases to trimming and J lost 6 bases; unmatched junction nucleotides: 7. The CDR3 protein is CASVRNRGQPQHF. In DNA form, the CDR3 reads TGTGCCAGCGTGCGGAACAGGGGTCAGCCCCAGCATTTT.

The rearrangement joins TRBV3-1 to TRBJ1-2; D call uncertain. CDR1 and CDR2 (germline): LGHDT, YNNKEL (reference sequence). The CDR3 consists of 14 residues. The V and J ends lost 2 bases and 8 bases respectively, with 15 bases between them. CDR3 region: CASSQPETALGYTF. In DNA form, the CDR3 reads TGTGCCAGCAGCCAACCTGAAACGGCCTTAGGCTACACCTTC.

This clonotype occurred a few times. J is TRBJ1-2 and V is TRBV5-8; 7 nucleotides align to TRBD1. The CDR3 extends over 14 amino acids. Germline V gives CDR1 SGHTS, CDR2 YDEGEE. After removal of 1 base from V and 7 bases from J, the junction contained 7 bases not matched to a gene. The CDR3 protein is CASSLIRGPAGYTF. The CDR3 nucleotides read TGTGCCAGCAGCTTGATTAGGGGGCCGGCTGGCTACACCTTC. Drawing the rest from reference TRBV5-8 and TRBJ1-2, the complete variable domain is EAGVTQSPTHLIKTRGQQATLRCSPISGHTSVYWYQQALGLGLQFLLWYDEGEERNRGNFPPRFSGRQFPNYSSELNVNALELEDSALYLCASSLIRGPAGYTFGSGTRLTVV.